This record concerns one T cell receptor beta chain sequence. The antigen remains undetermined. The source of the sample is a study of Ad26.COV2.S vaccination and SARS-CoV-2 variants. Data came from immunoSEQ multiplex PCR; TCRdb stores just in-frame clones and leaves some out. In the table there are around 350,000 clones, 90% to 95% of which are singletons. V lost 2 bases to trimming and J lost 2 bases, with 13 bases between them. The CDR3 length is 15 residues. CDR1 and CDR2 (germline): SEHNR, FQNEAQ (reference sequence). Whole-study findings and limits: From the TCR breadth and depth analyses, total T cell responses may have been underestimated.

This TCR came from a human donor who had recovered from COVID-19. The chain employs TRBV7-9 and TRBJ2-7; TRBD1 might be the D (6 bases). Here the sequenced sample was peripheral blood, taken after recovery from COVID-19. The CDR3 sequence: CASSLRDKGPYEQYF. In DNA form, the CDR3 reads TGTGCCAGCAGCTTAAGGGACAAGGGTCCCTACGAGCAGTACTTC.